This T cell receptor (beta chain) appears in the sequencing data of a study of cytomegalovirus exposure and HLA in healthy donors. About the study: A subsequent analysis stated that the 90 to 150 validation repertoires were run on the same platform as the roughly 670 first-cohort repertoires. Study results and limitations: Confirmation in vitro established that a few CMV-associated chains were specific for CMV antigens.

As for this clone: Its antigen remains unidentified.

The table came from immunoSEQ multiplex PCR; TCRdb's copy has only in-frame clones and leaves some out. This repertoire shows roughly 90,000 clones, roughly 85% found once; its top ten account for 20% to 25%. CDR1 is ENHRY, CDR2 SYGVKD, per germline. The ends were cut back, 1 base at V and 1 base at J, with 10 bases in the middle. The CDR3 runs to 15 residues. The TCR sequence derives from a man between 18 and 29 years old in good health and CMV-seropositive. The chain uses TRBV10-3 and TRBJ1-1; no clear D gene. Sequencing was performed on PBMCs. CDR3 DNA: TGTGCCATCAGTGAGTTTTTAGGAGGGAACACTGAAGCTTTCTTT. Protein: CAISEFLGGNTEAFF.